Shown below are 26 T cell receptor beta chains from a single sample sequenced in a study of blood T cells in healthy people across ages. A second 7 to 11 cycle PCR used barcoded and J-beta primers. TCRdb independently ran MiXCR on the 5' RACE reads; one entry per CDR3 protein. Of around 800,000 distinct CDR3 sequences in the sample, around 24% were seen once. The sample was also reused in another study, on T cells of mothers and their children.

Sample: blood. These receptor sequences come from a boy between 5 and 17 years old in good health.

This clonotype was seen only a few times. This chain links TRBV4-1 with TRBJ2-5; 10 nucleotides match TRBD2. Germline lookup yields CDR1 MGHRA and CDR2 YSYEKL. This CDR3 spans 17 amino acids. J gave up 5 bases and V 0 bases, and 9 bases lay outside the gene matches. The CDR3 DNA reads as TGCGCCAGCAGCCAAGAAGGACCAGCGGGAGGGGTTGAGACCCAGTACTTC. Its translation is CASSQEGPAGGVETQYF.

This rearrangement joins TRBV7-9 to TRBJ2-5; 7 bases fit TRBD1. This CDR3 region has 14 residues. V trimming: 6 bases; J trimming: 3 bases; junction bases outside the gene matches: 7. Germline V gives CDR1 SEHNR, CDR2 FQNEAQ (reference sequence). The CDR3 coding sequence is TGTGCCAGCAGTGCCTTGGGACAGAAAGAGACCCAGTACTTC. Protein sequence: CASSALGQKETQYF.

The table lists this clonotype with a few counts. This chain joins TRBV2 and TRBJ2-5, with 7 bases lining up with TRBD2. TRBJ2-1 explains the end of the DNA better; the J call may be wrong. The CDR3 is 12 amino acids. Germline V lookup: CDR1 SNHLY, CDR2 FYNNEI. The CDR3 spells CASRLASGEQFF. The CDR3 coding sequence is TGTGCCAGCAGACTAGCGAGCGGTGAGCAGTTCTTC.

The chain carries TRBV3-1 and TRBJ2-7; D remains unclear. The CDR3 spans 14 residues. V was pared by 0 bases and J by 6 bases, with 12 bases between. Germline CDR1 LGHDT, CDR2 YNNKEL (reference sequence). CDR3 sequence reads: CASSQEELLGEQYF. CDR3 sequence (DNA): TGTGCCAGCAGCCAAGAAGAACTCCTTGGCGAGCAGTACTTC.

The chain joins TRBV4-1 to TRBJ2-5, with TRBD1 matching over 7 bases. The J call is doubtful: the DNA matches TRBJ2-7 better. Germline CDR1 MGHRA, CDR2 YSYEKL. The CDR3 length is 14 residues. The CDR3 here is CASSQRQGPYEQYF. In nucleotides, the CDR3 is TGCGCCAGCAGCCAGCGACAGGGACCCTACGAGCAGTACTTC.

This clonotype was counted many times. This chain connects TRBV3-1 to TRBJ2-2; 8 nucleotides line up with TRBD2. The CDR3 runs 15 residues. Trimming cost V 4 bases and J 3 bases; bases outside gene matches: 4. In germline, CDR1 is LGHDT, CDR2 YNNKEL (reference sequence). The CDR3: CASSPGAGDTGELFF. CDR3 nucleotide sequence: TGTGCCAGCAGCCCCGGAGCGGGAGACACCGGGGAGCTGTTTTTT. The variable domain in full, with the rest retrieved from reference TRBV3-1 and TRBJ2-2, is DTAVSQTPKYLVTQMGNDKSIKCEQNLGHDTMYWYKQDSKKFLKIMFSYNNKELIINETVPNRFSPKSPDKAHLNLHINSLELGDSAVYFCASSPGAGDTGELFFGEGSRLTVL.

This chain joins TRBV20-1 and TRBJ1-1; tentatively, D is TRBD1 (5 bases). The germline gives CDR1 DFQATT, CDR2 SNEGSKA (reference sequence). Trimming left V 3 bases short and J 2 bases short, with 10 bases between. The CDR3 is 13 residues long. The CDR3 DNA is TGCAGTGCTAGGGGACCCACCAACACTGAAGCTTTCTTT. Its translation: CSARGPTNTEAFF.

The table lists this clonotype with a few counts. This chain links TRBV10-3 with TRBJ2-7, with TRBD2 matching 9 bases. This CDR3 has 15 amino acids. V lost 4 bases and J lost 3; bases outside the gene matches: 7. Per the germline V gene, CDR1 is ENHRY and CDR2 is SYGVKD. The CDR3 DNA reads TGTGCCATCAGTGTTCGGCTAGCGGGGAACTACGAGCAGTACTTC. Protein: CAISVRLAGNYEQYF.

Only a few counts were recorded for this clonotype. CDR3 nucleotide sequence: TGTGCCAGCTCACGGGTAATCGCGCCGGGTGAGCAGTTCTTC. Protein sequence: CASSRVIAPGEQFF. The chain is built from TRBV18 and TRBJ2-1; no reliable D call. V lost 4 bases and J lost 9, with 16 bases in between. This CDR3 contains 14 residues. The germline CDR1 and CDR2 sequences are KGHSH and LQKENI.

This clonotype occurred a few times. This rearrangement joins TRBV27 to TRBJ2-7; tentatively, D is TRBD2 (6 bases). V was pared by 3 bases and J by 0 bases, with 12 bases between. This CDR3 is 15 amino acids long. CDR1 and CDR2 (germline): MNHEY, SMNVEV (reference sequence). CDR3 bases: TGTGCCAGCAGTTTCTCGCGGGGACCCTCCTACGAGCAGTACTTC. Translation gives CASSFSRGPSYEQYF.

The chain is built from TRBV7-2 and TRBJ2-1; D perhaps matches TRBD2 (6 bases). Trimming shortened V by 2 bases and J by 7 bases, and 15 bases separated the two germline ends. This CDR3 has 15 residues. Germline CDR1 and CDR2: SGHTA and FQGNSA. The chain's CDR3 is CASSLRRASANEQFF. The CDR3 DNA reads TGTGCCAGCAGCTTAAGGAGGGCCAGCGCTAATGAGCAGTTCTTC. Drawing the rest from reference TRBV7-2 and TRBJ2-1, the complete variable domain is GAGVSQSPSNKVTEKGKDVELRCDPISGHTALYWYRQSLGQGLEFLIYFQGNSAPDKSGLPSDRFSAERTGGSVSTLTIQRTQQEDSAVYLCASSLRRASANEQFFGPGTRLTVL.

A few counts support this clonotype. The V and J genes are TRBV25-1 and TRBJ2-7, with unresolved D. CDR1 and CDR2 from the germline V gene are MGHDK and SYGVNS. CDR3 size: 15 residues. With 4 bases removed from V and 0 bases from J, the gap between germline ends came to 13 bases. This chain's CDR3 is CASSALDPYSYEQYF. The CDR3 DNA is TGTGCCAGCAGTGCCTTAGACCCCTACTCCTACGAGCAGTACTTC.

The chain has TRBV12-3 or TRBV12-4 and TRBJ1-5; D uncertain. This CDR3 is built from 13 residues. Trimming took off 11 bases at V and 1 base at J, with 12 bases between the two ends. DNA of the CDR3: TGTGCCTCCTGGGTGGCGAGCAATCAGCCCCAGCATTTT. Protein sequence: CASWVASNQPQHF.

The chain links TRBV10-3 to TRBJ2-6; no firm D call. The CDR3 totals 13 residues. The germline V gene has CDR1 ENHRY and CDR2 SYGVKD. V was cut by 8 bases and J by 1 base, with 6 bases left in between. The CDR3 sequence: CAIGESGANVLTF. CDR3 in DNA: TGTGCCATCGGCGAGTCTGGGGCCAACGTCCTGACTTTC.

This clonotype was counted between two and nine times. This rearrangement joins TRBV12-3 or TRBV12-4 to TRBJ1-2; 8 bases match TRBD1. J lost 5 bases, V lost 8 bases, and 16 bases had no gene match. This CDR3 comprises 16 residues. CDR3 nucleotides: TGTGCCAGCGGTCGAATAGTAGGACAGGGAATTTATGGCTACACCTTC. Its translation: CASGRIVGQGIYGYTF.

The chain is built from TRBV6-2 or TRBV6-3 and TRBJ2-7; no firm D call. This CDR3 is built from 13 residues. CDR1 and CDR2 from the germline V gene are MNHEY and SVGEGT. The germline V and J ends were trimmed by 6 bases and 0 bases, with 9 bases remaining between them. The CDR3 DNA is TGTGCCAGCAGGGCTAGGAGCTCCTACGAGCAGTACTTC. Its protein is CASRARSSYEQYF.

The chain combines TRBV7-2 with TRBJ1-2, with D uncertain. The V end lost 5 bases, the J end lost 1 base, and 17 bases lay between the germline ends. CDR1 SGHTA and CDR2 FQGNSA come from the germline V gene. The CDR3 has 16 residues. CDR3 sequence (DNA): TGTGCCAGCAGCCAGAGGAAGGTTTCCTTTAACTATGGCTACACCTTC. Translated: CASSQRKVSFNYGYTF.

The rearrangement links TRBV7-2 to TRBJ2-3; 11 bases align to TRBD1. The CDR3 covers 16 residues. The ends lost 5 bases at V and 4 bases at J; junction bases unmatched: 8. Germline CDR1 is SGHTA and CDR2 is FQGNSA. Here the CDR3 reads CASSPPRTGGPDTQYF. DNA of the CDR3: TGTGCCAGCAGCCCCCCCCGGACAGGGGGCCCAGATACGCAGTATTTT.

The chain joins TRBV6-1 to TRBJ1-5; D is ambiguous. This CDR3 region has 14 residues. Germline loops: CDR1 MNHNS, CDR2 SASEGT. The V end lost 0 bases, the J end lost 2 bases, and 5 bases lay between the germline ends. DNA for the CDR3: TGTGCCAGCAGTGAAGCGAGCGGCAATCAGCCCCAGCATTTT. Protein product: CASSEASGNQPQHF.

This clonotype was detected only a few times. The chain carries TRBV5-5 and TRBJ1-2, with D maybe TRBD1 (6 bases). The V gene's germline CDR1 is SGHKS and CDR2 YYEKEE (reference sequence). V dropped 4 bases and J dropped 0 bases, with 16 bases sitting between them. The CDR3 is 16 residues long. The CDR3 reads CASSKGQGSPNYGYTF. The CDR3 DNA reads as TGTGCCAGCAGCAAAGGCCAGGGGAGTCCTAACTATGGCTACACCTTC.

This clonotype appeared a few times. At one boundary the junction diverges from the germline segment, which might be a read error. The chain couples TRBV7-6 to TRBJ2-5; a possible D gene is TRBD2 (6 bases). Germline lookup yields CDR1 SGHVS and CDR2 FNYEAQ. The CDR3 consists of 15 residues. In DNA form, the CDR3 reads TGTGCCAGCAGCTTAGTTCCCAGGGAGGAAGAGACCCAATACTTC. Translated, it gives CASSLVPREEETQYF.

The CDR3 nucleotides read TGTGCCTGGAGTGTGGTAGGGAAAAATGAGCAGTTCTTC. Protein: CAWSVVGKNEQFF. This chain joins TRBV30 and TRBJ2-5; D remains ambiguous. The assigned J gene may be wrong: the sequence end matches TRBJ2-1 better. The CDR3 contains 13 residues. Germline-derived CDR1 and CDR2 are GTSNPN and SVGIG (reference sequence).

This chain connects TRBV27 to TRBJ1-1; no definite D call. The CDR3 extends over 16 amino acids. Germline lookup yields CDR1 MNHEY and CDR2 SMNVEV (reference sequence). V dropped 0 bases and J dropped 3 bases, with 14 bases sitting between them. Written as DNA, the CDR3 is TGTGCCAGCAGTTTATCTACTATCCCTGGGCACACTGAAGCTTTCTTT. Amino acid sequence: CASSLSTIPGHTEAFF.

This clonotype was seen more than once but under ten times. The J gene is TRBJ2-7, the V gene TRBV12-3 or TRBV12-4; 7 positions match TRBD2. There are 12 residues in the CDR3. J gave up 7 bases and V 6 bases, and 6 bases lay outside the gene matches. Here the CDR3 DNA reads TGTGCCAGCAGCCGGAACGGGGGGGAGCAGTACTTC. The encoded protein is CASSRNGGEQYF.

The CDR3 reads CASRGASFEQYF. CDR3 coding DNA: TGTGCCAGCAGGGGCGCTAGTTTCGAGCAGTACTTC. V is TRBV5-5 and J is TRBJ2-5; D not resolved. The end of the DNA fits TRBJ2-7 better, so the J call may be wrong. Per germline, CDR1 SGHKS and CDR2 YYEKEE (reference sequence). The CDR3 length is 12 residues.

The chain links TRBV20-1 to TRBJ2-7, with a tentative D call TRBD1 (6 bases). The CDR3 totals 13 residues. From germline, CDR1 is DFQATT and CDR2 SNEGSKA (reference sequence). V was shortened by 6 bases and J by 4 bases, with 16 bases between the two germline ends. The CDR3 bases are TGCAGTGCCAGTAAACAGGGTTCATACGAGCAGTACTTC. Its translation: CSASKQGSYEQYF.